Shown below are 3 T cell receptor beta chains from a single sample sequenced in a study of T cell responses to AZD1222 COVID-19 vaccine (dated by TCRdb to the early 2020s). Sample time point, as interpreted from the label and publication: baseline before first vaccination. Preparation of the library involved the immunoSEQ multiplex PCR assay. The table was pulled from immuneACCESS by TCRdb, which kept in-frame rearrangements only. Such tables lose some clones; where checked, under half of the loss comes from unresolved V genes, and the rest has no known cause. A total of about 120,000 clones appear in this sample, just under 95% of them only once. The top ten clonotypes cover about 2.7% of the sample. The starting material was peripheral blood, obtained on day 0 of AZD1222 vaccination. These receptor sequences come from an adult in good health.

The chain carries TRBV28 and TRBJ1-4, with unresolved D. Germline V CDR1 and CDR2: MDHEN, SYDVKM. The CDR3 sequence is 11 residues long. V dropped 6 bases and J dropped 7 bases, with 6 bases sitting between them. CDR3 nucleotides: TGTGCCAGCAGCTGGGGTGAAAAACTGTTTTTT. Its protein product is CASSWGEKLFF. The complete variable domain, with remaining parts taken from reference TRBV28 and TRBJ1-4, reads DVKVTQSSRYLVKRTGEKVFLECVQDMDHENMFWYRQDPGLGLRLIYFSYDVKMKEKGDIPEGYSVSREKKERFSLILESASTNQTSMYLCASSWGEKLFFGSGTQLSVL.

This clone showed up just a few times. The chain combines TRBV7-8 with TRBJ1-2; D remains unclear. CDR1 and CDR2 from the germline V gene are SGHVS and FQNEAQ. This CDR3 spans 15 amino acids. V shed 5 bases and J shed 4 bases, with 17 bases lying between them. The CDR3 bases are TGTGCCAGCAGCCGAGATGAGGCCCTAGTCTATGGCTACACCTTC. As protein: CASSRDEALVYGYTF.

The rearrangement links TRBV27 to TRBJ1-4, with D maybe TRBD1 (5 bases). Germline lookup yields CDR1 MNHEY and CDR2 SMNVEV (reference sequence). This CDR3 region has 13 residues. The V gene lost 2 bases and the J gene lost 7 bases, with 8 bases spanning the gap. The CDR3 loop is CASSLRGVEKLFF. The CDR3 nucleotides are TGTGCCAGCAGTTTAAGAGGGGTTGAAAAACTGTTTTTT.